This T cell receptor beta chain was obtained from a study of CD8+ T cells in alopecia areata. It was cDNA, reverse transcribed from extracted RNA, that served as the sequencing template. Profiling relied on immunoSEQ multiplex PCR, and the TCRdb table lists in-frame clones only, not all of them. The data hold 200,000 or so clones, with roughly 60% observed a single time. The germline V gene encodes CDR1 LGHNA and CDR2 YNFKEQ. The ends were cut back, 1 base at V and 0 bases at J, with 8 bases in the middle. There are 15 residues in the CDR3. A note on this clone: Its cognate antigen is unknown.

Study-level points and caveats: Throughout tofacitinib, many expanded lesional clones continued to persist in scalp and blood. One nonresponder makes the tie between baseline CD8+ expansion and response uncertain.

Treatment in this sample: oral pan-JAK inhibitor, 5-10 mg twice daily. Sequencing was performed on CD4+ T cells sorted from blood, taken at week 24, from a patient treated with tofacitinib. V usage is TRBV4-2 and J usage is TRBJ2-3, with D hard to call. The TCR was taken from a human donor with alopecia areata. The CDR3 sequence is CASSQGGISTDTQYF. DNA for the CDR3: TGTGCCAGCAGCCAAGGAGGAATTAGCACAGATACGCAGTATTTT.